Following are 9 T cell receptor beta chains from one sample sequenced in a study of blood T cell repertoires in COVID-19. Generated by immunoSEQ multiplex PCR, the TCRdb table keeps only in-frame clones and is missing some. The sample comprises about 150,000 clones, roughly 80% of which are singletons, and over 0.5% rests with the top ten. The source material was peripheral blood. Every receptor here comes from a man aged 55 to 70 with acute or convalescent COVID-19.

The chain combines TRBV5-8 with TRBJ2-7; 7 bases agree with TRBD1. This CDR3 has 14 amino acids. V trimming: 1 base; J trimming: 2 bases; junction bases outside the gene matches: 3. Germline CDR1 and CDR2: SGHTS and YDEGEE. CDR3 sequence (DNA): TGTGCCAGCAGCTTGAACAGGGGAGCCTACGAGCAGTACTTC. Protein sequence: CASSLNRGAYEQYF.

CDR3 in DNA: TGTGCCAGCATTCACAGGTTCCCCTACGAGCAGTACTTC. Residues: CASIHRFPYEQYF. The chain recombines TRBV21-1 with TRBJ2-7; TRBD1, the D gene given by the table, was not confirmed from the DNA. TRBV21-1 is a recognized pseudogene. CDR3 length equals 13 residues.

A few counts support this clone. The gene calls are TRBV28 and TRBJ2-7, with 10 bases lining up with TRBD2. The J segment lost 0 bases and the V segment lost 3 bases, leaving 5 bases of the junction unmatched. This CDR3 contains 16 residues. Germline loops: CDR1 MDHEN, CDR2 SYDVKM. CDR3 amino acids: CASSFRLAGPSYEQYF. The DNA of the CDR3 is TGTGCCAGCAGTTTCCGACTAGCGGGCCCCTCCTACGAGCAGTACTTC.

The rearrangement joins TRBV6-2 or TRBV6-3 to TRBJ2-2; 9 nucleotides match TRBD2. Germline CDR1 MNHEY, CDR2 SVGEGT. The CDR3 runs to 17 residues. Trimming removed 4 bases from V and 0 bases from J; junction bases left unmatched: 6. Here the CDR3 reads CASSSPRLAANTGELFF. CDR3 in DNA: TGTGCCAGCAGTTCCCCGCGACTAGCGGCGAACACCGGGGAGCTGTTTTTT.

The chain employs TRBV6-6 and TRBJ2-7, with 7 bases aligning to TRBD1. The CDR3 spans 13 residues. The germline V gene encodes CDR1 MNHNY and CDR2 SVGAGI (reference sequence). V shed 5 bases, J shed 3 bases, and the junction held 4 bases outside the gene matches. The CDR3, as DNA: TGTGCCAGCAGTCGTGGACAGGACTACGAGCAGTACTTC. Protein sequence: CASSRGQDYEQYF.

A word on this clone: The same CDR3 also results from other DNA sequences found in this sample. The gene calls are TRBV19 and TRBJ1-5; 9 nucleotides align to TRBD1. Germline values: CDR1 LNHDA, CDR2 SQIVND (reference sequence). The CDR3 is made up of 15 amino acids. With V trimmed by 6 bases and J by 1 base, 4 bases remained unmatched. CDR3 sequence: CASSTDRGSNQPQHF. CDR3 nucleotides: TGTGCCAGTAGCACGGACAGGGGAAGCAATCAGCCCCAGCATTTT. The whole variable domain, remainder taken from reference TRBV19 and TRBJ1-5, is DGGITQSPKYLFRKEGQNVTLSCEQNLNHDAMYWYRQDPGQGLRLIYYSQIVNDFQKGDIAEGYSVSREKKESFPLTVTSAQKNPTAFYLCASSTDRGSNQPQHFGDGTRLSIL.

The V call is TRBV9, the J call TRBJ1-3; D might be TRBD1 (5 bases). Germline CDR1 and CDR2: SGDLS and YYNGEE. This CDR3 is built from 15 residues. V was pared by 1 base and J by 1 base, with 9 bases between. The CDR3 sequence is CASSVFQGSGNTIYF. The CDR3 nucleotides are TGTGCCAGCAGCGTATTCCAGGGATCTGGAAACACCATATATTTT.

CDR3 coding DNA: TGCAGCGCCATGCCGGACAGGTACAATGAGCAGTTCTTC. Translated, it gives CSAMPDRYNEQFF. This chain connects TRBV29-1 to TRBJ2-1; 7 bases fit TRBD1. The V gene's germline CDR1 is SQVTM and CDR2 ANQGSEA. The CDR3 has 13 residues. V lost 7 bases, J lost 4 bases, and 7 bases stayed unmatched.

The gene calls are TRBV2 and TRBJ1-4, with D possibly being TRBD1 (6 bases). The CDR3 consists of 14 residues. Germline CDR1 reads SNHLY; CDR2 reads FYNNEI. V gave up 5 bases and J gave up 4 bases, with 11 bases separating them. The CDR3 loop is CASSTDRYNEKLFF. CDR3 nucleotides: TGTGCCAGCAGTACAGACAGGTATAATGAAAAACTGTTTTTT.